The clone carrying this T cell receptor (beta chain) was detected only once. Its antigen is undetermined. These data originate in a study of shared clonotypes between healthy human individuals. Study information: Samples came from two female and a few male donors aged 18 to 49. Each donor's CD4 naive and CD4 memory cells filled three plates apiece, CD8 naive two, and CD8 memory one. Notes on the study in general: Relative to their counterparts shared across all four donors, non-shared clonotypes exhibited diminished generation probabilities.

Terminally differentiated effector memory CD45RA+ cells were left out of the naive CD8 fraction, which was CD45RO-negative and positively selected for CCR7. Data came from immunoSEQ multiplex PCR; TCRdb stores just in-frame clones and leaves some out. The table shows about 2,100,000 clones, with 90% to 95% occurring only once. Specimen: naive CD8+ T cells from PBMCs. This sequence was found in a man aged 18 to 29 in good health. Some clones in this sample may be carry-over from other donors' samples.

This CDR3 reads CASSEWVSYEQYF. CDR3 sequence (DNA): TGTGCCAGCAGTGAATGGGTCTCCTACGAGCAGTACTTC. V is TRBV6-1 and J is TRBJ2-5; the D is unclear. The end of the DNA is better explained by TRBJ2-7, so the J call may be wrong. The CDR3 is 13 residues long. CDR1 and CDR2 (germline): MNHNS, SASEGT.